A selection of T cell receptor beta chains follows, all from one sample in a study of cytomegalovirus exposure and HLA in healthy donors. Only in-frame clones appear in the TCRdb table, and some are missing; sequencing was by immunoSEQ multiplex PCR. The sample consists of about 110,000 clones, about 80% of them appearing once. Sequenced: PBMCs. The receptors shown here come from a woman aged 55-69 years in good health and CMV-seropositive. The CDR3 runs from the conserved cysteine through the conserved F or W. D genes are given only for firm matches. The size entry is marked missing in some rows and otherwise reads once, few, many or a size class.

j_gene | v_gene | d_gene | abundance | CDR3aa | CDR3nt
TRBJ2-1 | TRBV2 | TRBD2 | - | CASSEEREREQFF | TGTGCCAGCAGTGAAGAGCGGGAGCGTGAGCAGTTCTTC
TRBJ2-7 | TRBV27 | TRBD2 | - | CASSGGLATASYEQYF | TGTGCCAGCAGTGGGGGACTAGCCACTGCATCCTACGAGCAGTACTTC
TRBJ1-3 | TRBV30 | - | - | CAWSVKGGNTIYF | TGTGCCTGGAGTGTAAAGGGGGGAAACACCATATATTTT
TRBJ2-2 | TRBV7-9 | - | - | CASSTTRTSTGELFF | TGTGCCAGCAGCACTACCCGGACTTCAACCGGGGAGCTGTTTTTT
TRBJ1-4 | TRBV29-1 | TRBD1 | few | CSVRQGSEKLFF | TGCAGCGTTCGACAGGGAAGTGAAAAACTGTTTTTT
TRBJ2-2 | TRBV19 | TRBD2 | - | CASSITAIAGINTGELFF | TGTGCCAGTAGTATAACGGCAATAGCGGGGATAAACACCGGGGAGCTGTTTTTT
TRBJ1-1 | TRBV4-2 | TRBD1 | once | CASSQVLPGQGRPYNTEAFF | TGTGCCAGCAGCCAGGTACTTCCGGGACAGGGGCGCCCATATAACACTGAAGCTTTCTTT
TRBJ2-7 | TRBV5-7 | - | once | CASSLDSLTYEQYF | TGTGCCAGCAGCTTGGACAGTCTTACCTACGAGCAGTACTTC
TRBJ2-3 | TRBV29-1 | TRBD2 | - | CSVEGSGLAGTDTQYF | TGCAGCGTTGAAGGGTCGGGACTAGCGGGGACAGATACGCAGTATTTT
TRBJ1-2 | TRBV12-5 | - | - | CASGLGSGLNYGYTF | TGTGCTAGTGGTTTGGGTTCAGGGCTTAACTATGGCTACACCTTC
TRBJ1-2 | TRBV6-1 | - | - | CASSEGSGARGYTF | TGTGCCAGCAGTGAAGGCTCAGGGGCGAGAGGCTACACCTTC
TRBJ2-1 | TRBV11-2 | TRBD2 | - | CASSLVTSGRINEQFF | TGTGCCAGCAGCTTGGTAACTAGCGGGAGGATCAATGAGCAGTTCTTC
TRBJ2-7 | TRBV5-1 | TRBD1 | - | CASSPGQKAYEQYF | TGCGCCAGCAGCCCGGGACAGAAAGCCTACGAGCAGTACTTC
TRBJ2-1 | TRBV18 | - | - | CASSPRLLGPTHNEQFF | TGTGCCAGCTCACCCCGTCTACTGGGGCCGACCCACAATGAGCAGTTCTTC
TRBJ1-2 | TRBV6-6 | - | - | CASSTRGSGGYTF | TGTGCCAGCAGTACCAGGGGTTCGGGGGGCTACACCTTC
TRBJ2-3 | TRBV28 | - | - | CASSLAGRGVSTDTQYF | TGTGCCAGCAGTTTAGCCGGGCGGGGAGTAAGCACAGATACGCAGTATTTT
TRBJ2-2 | TRBV2 | TRBD2 | few | CASSKLAGSITGELFF | TGTGCCAGCAGTAAATTAGCGGGAAGTATCACCGGGGAGCTGTTTTTT
TRBJ2-3 | TRBV6-5 | TRBD2 | few | CASTRGGSGTDTQYF | TGTGCCAGCACCCGGGGGGGTAGCGGCACAGATACGCAGTATTTT
TRBJ1-5 | TRBV5-4 | - | - | CASSLGPYSNQPQHF | TGTGCCAGCAGCTTGGGTCCGTATAGCAATCAGCCCCAGCATTTT
TRBJ1-1 | TRBV5-6 | - | - | CASSLQGIYNTEAFF | TGTGCCAGCAGCTTACAGGGCATATACAACACTGAAGCTTTCTTT
TRBJ1-2 | TRBV27 | TRBD1 | - | CASSNRDRAGGYTF | TGTGCCAGCAGTAACCGGGACAGGGCAGGTGGCTACACCTTC
TRBJ2-7 | TRBV28 | TRBD2 | - | CASRLTSGPYEQYF | TGTGCCAGCAGGTTGACTAGCGGACCCTACGAGCAGTACTTC
TRBJ2-7 | TRBV18 | TRBD1 | - | CASSQGQTSEQYF | TGTGCCAGCTCCCAGGGACAGACTTCCGAGCAGTACTTC
TRBJ2-1 | TRBV2 | - | few | CASTRESYNEQFF | TGTGCCAGCACTCGGGAGTCCTACAATGAGCAGTTCTTC
TRBJ2-7 | TRBV19 | - | - | CASSSRGGPRPFEQYF | TGTGCCAGTAGTAGTAGGGGCGGACCCCGTCCGTTTGAGCAGTACTTC
TRBJ1-5 | TRBV12-5 | TRBD1 | once | CASGLGVTGQNNQPQHF | TGTGCTAGTGGTTTGGGAGTTACGGGACAGAACAATCAGCCCCAGCATTTT
TRBJ1-2 | TRBV7-9 | - | - | CASSLETASNGYTF | TGTGCCAGCAGCTTAGAGACAGCCTCTAATGGCTACACCTTC
TRBJ1-2 | TRBV2 | TRBD1 | - | CASSERQGSYGYTF | TGTGCCAGCAGTGAGAGACAGGGATCCTATGGCTACACCTTC
TRBJ1-2 | TRBV19 | - | - | CASSGRGTRNYGYTF | TGTGCCAGTAGTGGAAGGGGGACACGAAACTATGGCTACACCTTC
TRBJ1-1 | TRBV9 | - | - | CASSVGVNVGGGTEAFF | TGTGCCAGCAGCGTAGGGGTTAACGTCGGGGGGGGGACTGAAGCTTTCTTT
TRBJ2-5 | TRBV11-2 | TRBD1 | - | CASSSSGGQETQYF | TGTGCCAGCAGCTCCTCAGGGGGCCAAGAGACCCAGTACTTC
TRBJ1-4 | TRBV9 | TRBD1 | - | CASSPGTGGPEKLFF | TGTGCCAGCAGTCCGGGGACAGGGGGCCCCGAAAAACTGTTTTTT
TRBJ1-2 | TRBV19 | - | - | CASSIPRAHGYTF | TGTGCCAGTAGTATCCCCAGGGCTCATGGCTACACCTTC
TRBJ1-2 | TRBV7-2 | TRBD1 | - | CASSLLGGSHYGYTF | TGTGCCAGCAGCTTATTAGGGGGCAGTCACTATGGCTACACCTTC
TRBJ2-1 | TRBV6-1 | TRBD1 | - | CASRKQGGNEQFF | TGTGCCAGCAGAAAACAGGGGGGCAATGAGCAGTTCTTC
TRBJ2-7 | TRBV6-5 | - | - | CASSYGQGGYEQYF | TGTGCCAGCAGTTACGGGCAGGGTGGGTACGAGCAGTACTTC
TRBJ2-5 | TRBV6-1 | - | - | CASSEGQAQETQYF | TGTGCCAGCAGTGAAGGACAGGCGCAAGAGACCCAGTACTTC
TRBJ2-7 | TRBV15 | TRBD1 | - | CATSPRTGNYEQYF | TGTGCCACCAGCCCGCGGACAGGGAACTACGAGCAGTACTTC
TRBJ1-1 | TRBV6-1 | - | - | CASNHQFENTEAFF | TGTGCCAGCAATCATCAGTTCGAGAACACTGAAGCTTTCTTT
TRBJ2-7 | TRBV11-2 | - | once | CASSSKDSPQPYEQYF | TGTGCCAGCAGCTCGAAGGACTCACCACAACCCTACGAGCAGTACTTC